Listed here are 27 T cell receptor beta chains from one sample, sequenced in a study of T cells expressing NK-cell markers. Following a re-call of the 5' RACE reads, TCRdb has one entry per CDR3 protein and lacks DNA. Across 200,000 to 300,000 distinct CDR3 sequences, the top ten clones capture around 0.37% of the sample. Specimen: blood T cells: a sorted CD56 or NKG2C T cell subset, CD4+ or CD8+ T cells, or bulk PBMC T cells (not recorded which). All receptors derive from a man younger than 30 in good health.

The V and J genes are TRBV15 and TRBJ1-2. Germline V gene sequence: CDR1 LNHNV, CDR2 YYDKDF (reference sequence). The CDR3 extends over 14 amino acids. Here the CDR3 reads CATSRERDFYGYTF.

The V and J genes are TRBV3-1 and TRBJ2-7; TCRdb names TRBD1, which stays unverified in the absence of DNA. Germline V CDR1 and CDR2: LGHDT, YNNKEL (reference sequence). This CDR3 comprises 14 residues. CDR3 protein: CASSASGETYEQYF.

This chain uses TRBV20-1 with TRBJ1-2; TCRdb's D call of TRBD1 is untestable without DNA. Per germline, CDR1 DFQATT and CDR2 SNEGSKA (reference sequence). The CDR3 is 14 residues long. The chain's CDR3 is CSARGGGSRNGYTF.

The V gene is TRBV6-1, the J gene TRBJ2-5; TCRdb's D call, TRBD1, is unchecked because there is no DNA. Germline values: CDR1 MNHNS, CDR2 SASEGT. This CDR3 contains 16 residues. This chain's CDR3 is CASITSAGRGQETQYF.

The chain joins TRBV12-3 or TRBV12-4 to TRBJ2-1. The CDR3 runs to 11 residues. CDR3 region: CASSPTTEQFF.

The chain joins TRBV21-1 to TRBJ2-3; lacking DNA, the TRBD1 call made by TCRdb goes unchecked. TRBV21-1 constitutes a pseudogene. The CDR3 spans 15 residues. CDR3: CASSKEHLSTDTQYF.

This chain joins TRBV7-8 and TRBJ1-4. Germline CDR1 SGHVS, CDR2 FQNEAQ. The CDR3 has 14 amino acids. CDR3 region: CASSPRKVGEKLFF.

The chain employs TRBV5-1 and TRBJ2-7; TCRdb calls TRBD1, which cannot be checked without DNA. Germline V gene data show CDR1 as SGHRS and CDR2 as YFSETQ. CDR3 length equals 13 residues. CDR3 in amino acids: CASSPSGTPEQYF.

The chain links TRBV20-1 to TRBJ1-3. The CDR3 loop spans 14 amino acids. Germline V gives CDR1 DFQATT, CDR2 SNEGSKA (reference sequence). The CDR3 sequence is CSARDSVYGNTIYF.

This chain uses TRBV6-5 with TRBJ2-3; the D call from TCRdb, TRBD2, cannot be confirmed without DNA. Germline V lookup: CDR1 MNHEY, CDR2 SVGAGI. The CDR3 runs to 15 residues. CDR3 protein: CASMRLAGPPDTQYF.

The V call is TRBV19, the J call TRBJ2-2; TCRdb indicates TRBD1, and absent DNA this call remains unverified. Germline-derived CDR1 and CDR2 are LNHDA and SQIVND (reference sequence). The CDR3 has 17 amino acids. The CDR3: CASSIGSRGPLTGELFF. The full variable domain, completed using reference TRBV19 and TRBJ2-2, is DGGITQSPKYLFRKEGQNVTLSCEQNLNHDAMYWYRQDPGQGLRLIYYSQIVNDFQKGDIAEGYSVSREKKESFPLTVTSAQKNPTAFYLCASSIGSRGPLTGELFFGEGSRLTVL.

This CDR3 reads CSAPTPGLAGGPLYEQFF. The chain couples TRBV20-1 to TRBJ2-1; there is no DNA to check the TCRdb D call of TRBD2. This CDR3 region has 18 residues. Germline values: CDR1 DFQATT, CDR2 SNEGSKA (reference sequence).

V and J are TRBV7-3 and TRBJ2-3; TCRdb picks TRBD2, but there is no DNA to check that call. This CDR3 is built from 15 residues. The germline V gene encodes CDR1 SGHTA and CDR2 FQGTGA. The CDR3 sequence: CASSGTSGARDTQYF.

The chain has TRBV7-9 and TRBJ2-3. The CDR3 contains 15 residues. The germline V gene has CDR1 SEHNR and CDR2 FQNEAQ (reference sequence). The CDR3 is CASSLGLGSLDTQYF.

The chain couples TRBV7-3 to TRBJ2-1. Germline V CDR1 and CDR2: SGHTA, FQGTGA. The CDR3 runs 13 residues. CDR3 sequence: CASSFYLYNEQFF.

The genes are TRBV20-1 and TRBJ2-5; TCRdb designates TRBD2, a call that cannot be tested without DNA. The CDR3 has 15 residues. CDR1 is DFQATT, CDR2 SNEGSKA, per germline (reference sequence). The CDR3 loop is CSAVPGTSGRETQYF.

The chain carries TRBV6-1 and TRBJ1-1; no DNA is available, so the TRBD1 call from TCRdb remains unchecked. The CDR3 covers 15 residues. The V gene's germline CDR1 is MNHNS and CDR2 SASEGT. CDR3: CASTRGTLMNTEAFF.

The CDR3 here is CASSLASGGYNEQFF. The genes are TRBV3-1 and TRBJ2-1; no DNA is available, so the TRBD2 call from TCRdb remains unchecked. This CDR3 is 15 amino acids long. Germline CDR1 is LGHDT and CDR2 is YNNKEL (reference sequence).

V usage is TRBV7-3 and J usage is TRBJ2-7; TCRdb's D call of TRBD1 is untestable without DNA. Germline CDR1 is SGHTA and CDR2 is FQGTGA. The CDR3 sequence is 13 residues long. The CDR3 protein is CASSVDRDYEQYF.

The chain couples TRBV20-1 to TRBJ2-2; TCRdb designates TRBD1, a call that cannot be tested without DNA. The CDR3 is 12 amino acids. Germline values: CDR1 DFQATT, CDR2 SNEGSKA (reference sequence). CDR3 amino acids: CSAGASAGELFF.

CDR3 sequence: CASSLEQSRDTQYF. J is TRBJ2-3 and V is TRBV5-1; TCRdb's D call, TRBD2, is unchecked because there is no DNA. Per the germline V gene, CDR1 is SGHRS and CDR2 is YFSETQ. CDR3 length equals 14 residues.

The chain couples TRBV2 to TRBJ2-3; TCRdb outputs TRBD1, but without DNA this stays unchecked. The CDR3 totals 20 residues. The germline CDR1 and CDR2 sequences are SNHLY and FYNNEI. The CDR3 region is CASSEALLWADSGLTDTQYF.

The chain recombines TRBV5-1 with TRBJ1-1. The length of the CDR3 is 15 residues. CDR1 is SGHRS, CDR2 YFSETQ, per germline. The CDR3 protein is CASSLSARMNTEAFF.

This chain uses TRBV19 with TRBJ2-1; as DNA is missing, the TRBD2 call by TCRdb cannot be tested. Germline loops: CDR1 LNHDA, CDR2 SQIVND (reference sequence). The CDR3 loop spans 17 amino acids. The CDR3 sequence is CASSMITGTSGRNEQFF.

This chain connects TRBV20-1 to TRBJ2-1; TCRdb gives TRBD2 as the D gene, but with no DNA this cannot be confirmed. The CDR3 covers 13 residues. The germline gives CDR1 DFQATT, CDR2 SNEGSKA (reference sequence). This CDR3 reads CSASLGPAGEQFF.

This rearrangement joins TRBV5-6 to TRBJ2-2; the TCRdb call, TRBD1, lacks DNA for checking. Germline V gene lookup returns CDR1 SGHDT and CDR2 YYEEEE. CDR3 length equals 15 residues. Here the CDR3 reads CASSLQTGTVGELFF.

This chain joins TRBV20-1 and TRBJ2-7; TCRdb names TRBD2, which stays unverified in the absence of DNA. Germline V gives CDR1 DFQATT, CDR2 SNEGSKA (reference sequence). This CDR3 is built from 14 residues. The CDR3 reads CSAMSGLAVLEQYF.